This T cell receptor beta chain is drawn from a study of cytomegalovirus exposure and HLA in healthy donors. The germline V and J ends were trimmed by 2 bases and 7 bases, with 8 bases remaining between them. The CDR3 runs 12 residues. Germline CDR1 is MGHRA and CDR2 is YSYEKL. The PCR used 60 Vbeta and 13 Jbeta primers. Generated by immunoSEQ multiplex PCR, the TCRdb table keeps only in-frame clones and is missing some. Among just over 150,000 clones listed, 80% to 90% were seen once. The sequence came from a woman aged 18 to 35 in good health and CMV-seronegative. The V gene is TRBV4-1, the J gene TRBJ1-2, with D unclear. What was sequenced was PBMCs. CDR3 coding DNA: TGCGCCAGCAGCCAACGACGAGGTGGCTACACCTTC. It translates to CASSQRRGGYTF.